Reported below is one T cell receptor beta chain. Its antigen is currently not known. The input lacks base qualities; no much larger clone sits a single base away. TCRbeta CDR3 regions were amplified from genomic DNA by means of the immunoSEQ Assay, a bias-controlled multiplex PCR. Regarding the original processing steps: The number of nucleated cells in each sample was estimated from the amplification of reference gene primers within the assay. To quantify the absolute abundance of each unique TCRbeta CDR3 rearrangement, sequence reads were collapsed and filtered. For each sample, productive Simpson clonality was calculated by taking the square root of Simpson's diversity index across productive rearrangements. TCRdb limited this immuneACCESS table to in-frame rearrangements with V and J called. A share of clones is missing; checked studies link under half to unresolved V genes, and the rest is unexplained. That table furnishes V, J and clone size, whereas the DNA furnished D and trimming. The sample table records around 260,000 clones; about nine tenths of these occur just once. The biggest ten clones account for just under 0.95% of the sample.

The source of the sample is a study of blood T cell repertoires in COVID-19 (dated by TCRdb to about 2020). General notes on the study: Samples from collaborators originated in the United States, Italy and Spain and spanned both the acute and convalescent phases of COVID-19. The material from the prospective study consisted of cDNA or gDNA derived from T cells, B-cell-depleted T cells, or PBMCs. Subjects who had been exposed to COVID-19, were actively infected with it, or had recovered from it provided the deeply sampled blood TCRbeta repertoires that made up the dataset. The repertoires were made available in a free public database intended to serve as a resource for research on the immune response to SARS-CoV-2. Samples were obtained from the ongoing ImmuneRACE study (first 160 participants) and from about 1,300 subjects provided by 6 global collaborators. Sample metadata almost always included a de-identified subject ID, COVID-19 status, age in years and sex. HLA class I and class II types, where available, came from metadata supplied by the sample provider rather than from assay-based typing.

Samples from volunteer blood donors who had recovered from COVID-19 were contributed by a second Seattle source. Each collaborating institution followed its own protocols to collect whole blood in K2EDTA tubes. For TCRbeta analysis, collaborators shipped samples as frozen whole blood, isolated PBMCs, or DNA extracted from either of those sample types. The CDR3 holds 20 amino acids from the cysteine to the phenylalanine. Solely the CDR3 DNA is kept, with 60 bases framed from the first base. Trimming removed 1 base from V and 8 bases from J; the gene matches leave 17 bases unexplained. The CDR1 and CDR2 encoded by the germline V gene are MGHRA and YSYEKL. Overall results and qualifications from the work: Clinical and demographic metadata were provided uncurated, with the amount varying by source and participant.

Sequenced: peripheral blood. This TCR came from a woman between 40 and 50 years old who had recovered from COVID-19. The chain is assembled from TRBV4-1 and TRBJ1-6; TRBD1 agrees with 10 junctional bases. The CDR3 amino acid sequence is: CASSQAFTGTGAITYSPLHF. The DNA is as follows: TGCGCCAGCAGCCAAGCATTTACCGGGACAGGGGCAATTACTTATTCACCCCTCCACTTT.